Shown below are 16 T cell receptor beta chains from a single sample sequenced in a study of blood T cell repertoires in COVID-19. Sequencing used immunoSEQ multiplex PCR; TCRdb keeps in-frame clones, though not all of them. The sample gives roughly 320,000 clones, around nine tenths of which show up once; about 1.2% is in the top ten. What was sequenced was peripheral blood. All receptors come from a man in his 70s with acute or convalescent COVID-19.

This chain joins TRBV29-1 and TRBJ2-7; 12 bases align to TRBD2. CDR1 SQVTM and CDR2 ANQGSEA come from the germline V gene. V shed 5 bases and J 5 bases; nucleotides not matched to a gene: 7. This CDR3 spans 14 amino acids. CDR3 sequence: CSVLTSGSPHEQYF. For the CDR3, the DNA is TGCAGCGTTTTGACTAGCGGGAGTCCCCACGAGCAGTACTTC.

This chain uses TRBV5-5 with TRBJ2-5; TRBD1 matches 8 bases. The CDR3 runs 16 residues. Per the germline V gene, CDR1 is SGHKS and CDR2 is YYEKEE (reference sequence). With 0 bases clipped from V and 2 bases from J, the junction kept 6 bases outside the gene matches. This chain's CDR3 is CASSLEQRQGQETQYF. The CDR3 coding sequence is TGTGCCAGCAGCTTGGAACAGAGACAGGGGCAAGAGACCCAGTACTTC.

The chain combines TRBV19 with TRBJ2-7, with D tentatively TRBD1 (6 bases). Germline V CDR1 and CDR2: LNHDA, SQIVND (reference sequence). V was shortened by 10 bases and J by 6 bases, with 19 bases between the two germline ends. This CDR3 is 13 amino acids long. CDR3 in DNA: TGTGCCACAAGAGGACAGTCCCTGTCCGAGCAGTACTTC. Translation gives CATRGQSLSEQYF.

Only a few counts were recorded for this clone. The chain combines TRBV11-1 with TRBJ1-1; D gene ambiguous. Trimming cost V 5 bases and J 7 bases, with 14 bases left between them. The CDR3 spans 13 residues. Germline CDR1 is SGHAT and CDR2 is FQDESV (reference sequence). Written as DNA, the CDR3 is TGTGCCAGCAGCCGGGGAGGCGGGATTGAAGCTTTCTTT. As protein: CASSRGGGIEAFF.

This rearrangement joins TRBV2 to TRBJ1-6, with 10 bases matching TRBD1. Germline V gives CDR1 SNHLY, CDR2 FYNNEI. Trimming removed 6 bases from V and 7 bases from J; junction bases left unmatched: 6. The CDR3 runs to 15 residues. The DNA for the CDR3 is TGTGCCAGCAGCGGGACAGGGGTTGGGAATTCACCCCTCCACTTT. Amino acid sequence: CASSGTGVGNSPLHF. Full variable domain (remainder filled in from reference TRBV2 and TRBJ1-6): EPEVTQTPSHQVTQMGQEVILRCVPISNHLYFYWYRQILGQKVEFLVSFYNNEISEKSEIFDDQFSVERPDGSNFTLKIRSTKLEDSAMYFCASSGTGVGNSPLHFGNGTRLTVT.

The DNA of the CDR3 is TGTGCCAGCTCACCAACCCAGGCGACTGAAGCTTTCTTT. It codes for CASSPTQATEAFF. The V gene is TRBV18, the J gene TRBJ1-1; D unclear. The CDR3 length is 13 residues. V lost 2 bases to trimming and J lost 5 bases, with 9 bases between them. CDR1 KGHSH and CDR2 LQKENI come from the germline V gene.

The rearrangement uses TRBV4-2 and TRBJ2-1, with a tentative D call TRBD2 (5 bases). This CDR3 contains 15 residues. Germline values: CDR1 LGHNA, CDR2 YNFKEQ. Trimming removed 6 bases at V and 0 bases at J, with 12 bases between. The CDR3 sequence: CASSPTRDSYNEQFF. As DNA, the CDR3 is TGTGCCAGCAGTCCCACTAGGGACTCCTACAATGAGCAGTTCTTC.

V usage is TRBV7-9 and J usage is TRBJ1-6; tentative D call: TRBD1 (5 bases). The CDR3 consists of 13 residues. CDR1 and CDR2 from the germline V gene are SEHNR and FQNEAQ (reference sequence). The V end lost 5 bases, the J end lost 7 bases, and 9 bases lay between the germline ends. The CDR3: CASSTGGNSPLHF. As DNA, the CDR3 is TGTGCCAGCAGCACCGGGGGGAATTCACCCCTCCACTTT.

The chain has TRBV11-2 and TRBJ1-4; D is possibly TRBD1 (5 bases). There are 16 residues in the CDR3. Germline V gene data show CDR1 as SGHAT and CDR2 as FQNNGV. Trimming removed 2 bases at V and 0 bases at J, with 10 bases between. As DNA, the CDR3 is TGTGCCAGCAGCTTACGACAGCTGACAACTAATGAAAAACTGTTTTTT. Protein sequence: CASSLRQLTTNEKLFF.

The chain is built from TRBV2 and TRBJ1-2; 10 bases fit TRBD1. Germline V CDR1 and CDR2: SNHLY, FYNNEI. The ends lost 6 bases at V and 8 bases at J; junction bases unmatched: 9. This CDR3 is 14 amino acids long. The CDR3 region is CASSAGTGDRGYTF. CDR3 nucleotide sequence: TGTGCCAGCAGCGCCGGGACAGGGGATCGCGGCTACACCTTC.

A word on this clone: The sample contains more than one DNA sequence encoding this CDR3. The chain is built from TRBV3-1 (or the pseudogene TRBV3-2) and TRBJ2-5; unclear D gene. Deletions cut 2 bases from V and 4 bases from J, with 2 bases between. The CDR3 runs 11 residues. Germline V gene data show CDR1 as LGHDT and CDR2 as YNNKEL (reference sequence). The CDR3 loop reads CASSQRETQYF. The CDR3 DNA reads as TGTGCCAGCAGCCAACGAGAGACCCAGTACTTC.

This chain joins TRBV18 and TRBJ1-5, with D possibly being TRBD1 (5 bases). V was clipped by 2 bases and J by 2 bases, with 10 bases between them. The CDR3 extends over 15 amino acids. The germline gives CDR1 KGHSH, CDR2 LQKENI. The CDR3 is CASSPGGTGNQPQHF. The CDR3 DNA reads TGTGCCAGCTCACCAGGGGGGACGGGCAATCAGCCCCAGCATTTT.

CDR3 in amino acids: CASSSLRGIDYEQYF. For the CDR3, the DNA is TGTGCCAGCAGCTCCCTGAGAGGCATCGACTACGAGCAGTACTTC. The chain has TRBV7-2 and TRBJ2-7; D is ambiguous. Germline V gives CDR1 SGHTA, CDR2 FQGNSA. Trimming cost V 4 bases and J 3 bases, with 16 bases left between them. The CDR3 runs 15 residues.

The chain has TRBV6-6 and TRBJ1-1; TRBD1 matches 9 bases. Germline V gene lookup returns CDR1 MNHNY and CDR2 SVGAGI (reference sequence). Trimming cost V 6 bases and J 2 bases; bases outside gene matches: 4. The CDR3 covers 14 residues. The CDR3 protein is CASSPTGGNTEAFF. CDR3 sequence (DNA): TGTGCCAGCAGCCCGACAGGGGGAAACACTGAAGCTTTCTTT.

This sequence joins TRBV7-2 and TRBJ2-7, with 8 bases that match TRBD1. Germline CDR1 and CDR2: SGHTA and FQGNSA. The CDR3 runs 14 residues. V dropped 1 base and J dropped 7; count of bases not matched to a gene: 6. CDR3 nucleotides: TGTGCCAGCAGCTTAGATGCAGGGACAGGAGAGCAGTACTTC. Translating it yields CASSLDAGTGEQYF.

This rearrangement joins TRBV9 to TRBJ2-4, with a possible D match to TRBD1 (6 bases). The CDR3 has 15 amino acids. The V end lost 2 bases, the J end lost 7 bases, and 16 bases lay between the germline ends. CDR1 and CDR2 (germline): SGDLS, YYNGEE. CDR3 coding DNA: TGTGCCAGCAGCGTCCGACCGACAGGTGGGAACATTCAGTACTTC. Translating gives CASSVRPTGGNIQYF.